A selection of T cell receptor beta chains follows, all from one sample in a study of blood T cell repertoires in COVID-19. The repertoire was sequenced with immunoSEQ multiplex PCR; TCRdb's copy has only in-frame clones and lacks some. Of about 47,000 clones listed, roughly four fifths are singletons. Sequences were obtained from peripheral blood. These receptors all stem from a man between 60 and 75 years old with acute or convalescent COVID-19. Each CDR3 is given with its conserved first and last residue. Each record gives: V gene, clone size, D gene, J gene, CDR3 DNA, CDR3 protein. D genes are given only for firm matches. The size entry is marked missing in some rows and otherwise reads once, few, many or a size class.

v_gene: TRBV4-2; abundance: -; d_gene: TRBD1; j_gene: TRBJ1-2; CDR3nt: TGTGCCAGCAGCCCAGCTGGGACAGCCTCCTATGGCTACACCTTC; CDR3aa: CASSPAGTASYGYTF
v_gene: TRBV6-5; abundance: -; d_gene: -; j_gene: TRBJ2-2; CDR3nt: TGTGCCAGCAGTTACTTTTCGGGGAACACCGGGGAGCTGTTTTTT; CDR3aa: CASSYFSGNTGELFF
v_gene: TRBV18; abundance: few; d_gene: -; j_gene: TRBJ1-2; CDR3nt: TGTGCCAGCTCACCAGTCCGAGCTAACTATGGCTACACCTTC; CDR3aa: CASSPVRANYGYTF
v_gene: TRBV28; abundance: -; d_gene: TRBD1; j_gene: TRBJ1-1; CDR3nt: TGTGCCAGCAGGGGGGACAGACCTTACACTGAAGCTTTCTTT; CDR3aa: CASRGDRPYTEAFF
v_gene: TRBV18; abundance: -; d_gene: -; j_gene: TRBJ1-4; CDR3nt: TGTGCCAGCTCACCCCTACGAGGGGAAAAACTGTTTTTT; CDR3aa: CASSPLRGEKLFF
v_gene: TRBV29-1; abundance: -; d_gene: -; j_gene: TRBJ1-1; CDR3nt: TGCAGCGTTTCGTCCAGGGACACTGAAGCTTTCTTT; CDR3aa: CSVSSRDTEAFF
v_gene: TRBV3-1/TRBV3-2; abundance: few; d_gene: TRBD1; j_gene: TRBJ1-2; CDR3nt: TGTGCCAGCAGCCCGTTGACAGGGGGCGCGGGTGGCTACACCTTC; CDR3aa: CASSPLTGGAGGYTF
v_gene: TRBV3-1/TRBV3-2; abundance: -; d_gene: -; j_gene: TRBJ2-1; CDR3nt: TGTGCCAGCACCTCACGGGGAGATGAGCAGTTCTTC; CDR3aa: CASTSRGDEQFF
v_gene: TRBV2; abundance: -; d_gene: TRBD1; j_gene: TRBJ2-1; CDR3nt: TGTGCCAGCAGGTGGACAGGTGAGAATGAGCAGTTCTTC; CDR3aa: CASRWTGENEQFF
v_gene: TRBV6-1; abundance: -; d_gene: -; j_gene: TRBJ1-6; CDR3nt: TGTGCCAGCAGTGAGAGGGAATTGAATTCACCCCTCCACTTT; CDR3aa: CASSERELNSPLHF
v_gene: TRBV6-5; abundance: -; d_gene: -; j_gene: TRBJ2-1; CDR3nt: TGTGCCAGCAGTTACGACAGATACAATGAGCAGTTCTTC; CDR3aa: CASSYDRYNEQFF
v_gene: TRBV7-3; abundance: -; d_gene: -; j_gene: TRBJ2-3; CDR3nt: TGTGCCAGCAGCTTAATGGGGGCCGGGGATACGCAGTATTTT; CDR3aa: CASSLMGAGDTQYF
v_gene: TRBV21-1; abundance: -; d_gene: -; j_gene: TRBJ2-7; CDR3nt: TGTGCCAGCAGCAAGGGCAGGGGATACGAGCAGTACTTC; CDR3aa: CASSKGRGYEQYF
v_gene: TRBV5-5; abundance: -; d_gene: TRBD1; j_gene: TRBJ1-1; CDR3nt: TGTGCCAGCAGCGCGGGACAGGTGAACACTGAAGCTTTCTTT; CDR3aa: CASSAGQVNTEAFF
v_gene: TRBV5-6; abundance: -; d_gene: -; j_gene: TRBJ2-2; CDR3nt: TGTGCCAGCAGCTTGCTCGGGACCGGGGAGCTGTTTTTT; CDR3aa: CASSLLGTGELFF
v_gene: TRBV4-2; abundance: -; d_gene: TRBD1; j_gene: TRBJ2-3; CDR3nt: TGTGCCAGCAGCCATGGACAGGATAGCACAGATACGCAGTATTTT; CDR3aa: CASSHGQDSTDTQYF
v_gene: TRBV7-8; abundance: -; d_gene: -; j_gene: TRBJ1-1; CDR3nt: TGTGCCAGCAGCTTAGTCGGGAGGGGGGGGCAGAGCACTGAAGCTTTCTTT; CDR3aa: CASSLVGRGGQSTEAFF
v_gene: TRBV14; abundance: -; d_gene: -; j_gene: TRBJ2-7; CDR3nt: TGTGCCAGCAGCCAATATCAGGGTAGCTCCTACGAGCAGTACTTC; CDR3aa: CASSQYQGSSYEQYF
v_gene: TRBV2; abundance: -; d_gene: -; j_gene: TRBJ1-2; CDR3nt: TGTGCCAGCAGACAGGGAGCTAACTATGGCTACACCTTC; CDR3aa: CASRQGANYGYTF
v_gene: TRBV19; abundance: -; d_gene: -; j_gene: TRBJ2-1; CDR3nt: TGTGCCAGCAAGCTATACAGGGACGATGAGCAGTTCTTC; CDR3aa: CASKLYRDDEQFF
v_gene: TRBV5-1; abundance: -; d_gene: TRBD1; j_gene: TRBJ2-3; CDR3nt: TGCGCCAGCAGCTTGGCGGGACAGGGGGCAGATACGCAGTATTTT; CDR3aa: CASSLAGQGADTQYF
v_gene: TRBV7-9; abundance: once; d_gene: -; j_gene: TRBJ1-6; CDR3nt: TGTGCCAGCAGCGTACAGGGCAGCTCACCCCTCCACTTT; CDR3aa: CASSVQGSSPLHF
v_gene: TRBV27; abundance: -; d_gene: TRBD1; j_gene: TRBJ2-1; CDR3nt: TGTGCCAGCAGTCCCGGGACAGGGGTGGGTGAGCAGTTCTTC; CDR3aa: CASSPGTGVGEQFF
v_gene: TRBV2; abundance: once; d_gene: TRBD1; j_gene: TRBJ1-6; CDR3nt: TGTGCCAGCAGTGGAGGGACAGGGGGTGCACCCCTCCACTTT; CDR3aa: CASSGGTGGAPLHF
v_gene: TRBV6-6; abundance: -; d_gene: -; j_gene: TRBJ1-5; CDR3nt: TGTGCCAGCAGTTACAGGGGTAGGAGTCAGCCCCAGCATTTT; CDR3aa: CASSYRGRSQPQHF
v_gene: TRBV11-2; abundance: few; d_gene: -; j_gene: TRBJ2-3; CDR3nt: TGTGCCAGCAGCTTAGACGCGACAGTCACAGATACGCAGTATTTT; CDR3aa: CASSLDATVTDTQYF
v_gene: TRBV3-1/TRBV3-2; abundance: -; d_gene: TRBD1; j_gene: TRBJ1-1; CDR3nt: TGTGCCAGCAGAAAACAGGGGGGGTACACTGAAGCTTTCTTT; CDR3aa: CASRKQGGYTEAFF
v_gene: TRBV30; abundance: -; d_gene: -; j_gene: TRBJ1-1; CDR3nt: TGTGCCTGGAACCCTATGGGAGGGAACACTGAAGCTTTCTTT; CDR3aa: CAWNPMGGNTEAFF
v_gene: TRBV18; abundance: -; d_gene: TRBD1; j_gene: TRBJ2-1; CDR3nt: TGTGCCAGCTCACCGGGGGACAGGGACTACAATGAGCAGTTCTTC; CDR3aa: CASSPGDRDYNEQFF
v_gene: TRBV5-1; abundance: few; d_gene: -; j_gene: TRBJ1-2; CDR3nt: TGCGCCAGCAGCTTGGCCCCGGACATTGGGTTTAACTATGGCTACACCTTC; CDR3aa: CASSLAPDIGFNYGYTF
v_gene: TRBV30; abundance: -; d_gene: -; j_gene: TRBJ1-4; CDR3nt: TGTGCCTGGAGTGACAGTAATGAAAAACTGTTTTTT; CDR3aa: CAWSDSNEKLFF
v_gene: TRBV11-2; abundance: -; d_gene: TRBD1; j_gene: TRBJ1-2; CDR3nt: TGTGCCAGCAGCCGTACAGGGGACCCCAACTGGGGCTACACCTTC; CDR3aa: CASSRTGDPNWGYTF
v_gene: TRBV12-3/TRBV12-4; abundance: once; d_gene: -; j_gene: TRBJ2-7; CDR3nt: TGTGCCAGCACCTACCGGGGGGAGCAGTACTTC; CDR3aa: CASTYRGEQYF
v_gene: TRBV5-4; abundance: -; d_gene: TRBD1; j_gene: TRBJ1-1; CDR3nt: TGTGCCAGCAGCTTGGGACAGGGGGCCTCTGAAGCTTTCTTT; CDR3aa: CASSLGQGASEAFF
v_gene: TRBV5-1; abundance: -; d_gene: -; j_gene: TRBJ1-2; CDR3nt: TGCGCCAGCAGCCCAGAGTTGGGGGCGGGTCGTGGCTACACCTTC; CDR3aa: CASSPELGAGRGYTF
v_gene: TRBV30; abundance: once; d_gene: -; j_gene: TRBJ2-7; CDR3nt: TGTGCCTGGAGTGTAAGCGCCTACGAGCAGTACTTC; CDR3aa: CAWSVSAYEQYF
v_gene: TRBV29-1; abundance: -; d_gene: -; j_gene: TRBJ1-1; CDR3nt: TGCAGCGTTCAACAGGGAGGGCAGGGCACTGAAGCTTTCTTT; CDR3aa: CSVQQGGQGTEAFF
v_gene: TRBV2; abundance: few; d_gene: -; j_gene: TRBJ1-6; CDR3nt: TGTGCCAGCAGTGAACTGGCAGGGAGGTCACCCCTCCACTTT; CDR3aa: CASSELAGRSPLHF
v_gene: TRBV7-8; abundance: -; d_gene: TRBD1; j_gene: TRBJ2-7; CDR3nt: TGTGCCAGCAGCCGGGACAGGGCCCGAGAGCAGTACTTC; CDR3aa: CASSRDRAREQYF
v_gene: TRBV9; abundance: -; d_gene: -; j_gene: TRBJ1-1; CDR3nt: TGTGCCAGCAGCGTAGGGACAAACGTGAACACTGAAGCTTTCTTT; CDR3aa: CASSVGTNVNTEAFF